The next 10 T cell receptor beta chains were all read from a single sample in a study of human T cells and chemical hapten exposure. Time point defined: patch test 1, 2 weeks after DPC sensitization. Treatment reported: therapeutic diphenylcyclopropenone sensitization with weekly scalp DPC. TCRdb re-called the RACE reads through MiXCR, storing one row per CDR3 protein. This table has roughly 380,000 distinct CDR3 sequences, 4.8% appearing once. This material consisted of whole blood, taken in connection with sensitization to the hapten diphenylcyclopropenone (DPC). The receptors shown here come from a woman aged 45 to 65 with alopecia areata. Some clones in this sample may be carry-over from other donors' samples.

The rearrangement links TRBV10-3 to TRBJ2-3, with D tentatively TRBD2 (6 bases). Trimming removed 7 bases at V and 8 bases at J, with 22 bases between. This CDR3 has 15 amino acids. Germline CDR1 and CDR2: ENHRY and SYGVKD. The CDR3 DNA follows: TGTGCCATCAACGCCGAGCGGGTCACCGAGGGTACGCAGTATTTT. It specifies CAINAERVTEGTQYF.

The chain combines TRBV4-2 with TRBJ2-3; D may correspond to TRBD1 or TRBD2 (5 bases each). Deletions cut 1 base from V and 2 bases from J, with 10 bases between. This CDR3 comprises 15 residues. Germline-derived CDR1 and CDR2 are LGHNA and YNFKEQ. Here the CDR3 DNA reads TGTGCCAGCAGCCAAGTCCGGGGCTACACAGATACGCAGTATTTT. Residues: CASSQVRGYTDTQYF.

The chain is built from TRBV6-5 and TRBJ1-1; no reliable D call. CDR3 length: 11 amino acids. CDR1 and CDR2 (germline): MNHEY, SVGAGI. V was pared by 2 bases and J by 8 bases, with 6 bases between. The CDR3 DNA follows: TGTGCCAGCAGTTACAGGGCAGAAGCTTTCTTT. Residues: CASSYRAEAFF.

This clonotype was counted at least ten times. This chain joins TRBV25-1 and TRBJ2-6, with TRBD2 as a possible D gene (5 bases). The CDR3 has 16 amino acids. Deletions cut 2 bases from V and 0 bases from J, with 8 bases between. Germline CDR1 and CDR2: MGHDK and SYGVNS. In nucleotides, the CDR3 is TGTGCCAGCAGTGAACATGGGAGCTCTGGGGCCAACGTCCTGACTTTC. It specifies CASSEHGSSGANVLTF.

This clonotype has more than one count but fewer than ten. This rearrangement joins TRBV4-3 to TRBJ2-2; unclear D gene. The V gene lost 1 base and the J gene lost 10 bases, with 4 bases spanning the gap. This CDR3 is 11 amino acids long. Per the germline V gene, CDR1 is LGHNA and CDR2 is YSLEER. The CDR3 reads CASSQGVELFF. The DNA of the CDR3 is TGCGCCAGCAGCCAAGGGGTGGAGCTGTTTTTT.

In its sample, this clonotype was seen a few times. J is TRBJ2-7 and V is TRBV9; TRBD1 agrees at 9 bases. Per the germline V gene, CDR1 is SGDLS and CDR2 is YYNGEE. Germline trimming cut 1 base from V and 6 bases from J; bases unmatched to any gene: 11. This CDR3 comprises 16 residues. For the CDR3, the DNA is TGTGCCAGCAGCGTATTAGGGACAGGGCCTCTATCCGAGCAGTACTTC. Translated: CASSVLGTGPLSEQYF.

This clonotype has at least ten counts. The V gene is TRBV7-9, the J gene TRBJ1-4; a weak D match, TRBD1 (5 bases). V lost 5 bases, J lost 0 bases, and 10 bases lay in between. This CDR3 contains 15 residues. Germline V gene sequence: CDR1 SEHNR, CDR2 FQNEAQ (reference sequence). CDR3 loop: CASSLRQSTNEKLFF. The CDR3 coding sequence is TGTGCCAGCAGCCTTCGACAGTCAACTAATGAAAAACTGTTTTTT. Full variable domain (rest looked up from reference TRBV7-9 and TRBJ1-4): DTGVSQNPRHKITKRGQNVTFRCDPISEHNRLYWYRQTLGQGPEFLTYFQNEAQLEKSRLLSDRFSAERPKGSFSTLEIQRTEQGDSAMYLCASSLRQSTNEKLFFGSGTQLSVL.

This rearrangement joins TRBV5-6 to TRBJ2-7; 8 nucleotides align to TRBD1. With V trimmed by 0 bases and J by 6 bases, 11 bases remained unmatched. CDR3 length: 16 residues. From germline, CDR1 is SGHDT and CDR2 YYEEEE. The CDR3 DNA sequence: TGTGCCAGCAGCTTGGTGGGCGACAGGGGCGGTCGCGAGCAGTACTTC. This sequence encodes CASSLVGDRGGREQYF.

V gene TRBV9 combines with J gene TRBJ1-1; D not resolved. The CDR3 spans 14 residues. Trimming removed 4 bases at V and 0 bases at J, with 10 bases between. CDR1 is SGDLS, CDR2 YYNGEE, per germline. The CDR3: CASSPGVMNTEAFF. The CDR3 coding sequence is TGTGCCAGCAGCCCAGGAGTCATGAACACTGAAGCTTTCTTT.

This clonotype has ten or more counts. The chain uses TRBV24-1 and TRBJ1-1; TRBD1 aligns across 9 bases. The CDR3 runs to 13 residues. Per germline, CDR1 KGHDR and CDR2 SFDVKD. V was clipped by 5 bases and J by 9 bases; unmatched bases: 6. CDR3 nucleotide sequence: TGTGCCACCAGTGGTCCCGGGACAGGGAAAGCTTTCTTT. Its protein product is CATSGPGTGKAFF.